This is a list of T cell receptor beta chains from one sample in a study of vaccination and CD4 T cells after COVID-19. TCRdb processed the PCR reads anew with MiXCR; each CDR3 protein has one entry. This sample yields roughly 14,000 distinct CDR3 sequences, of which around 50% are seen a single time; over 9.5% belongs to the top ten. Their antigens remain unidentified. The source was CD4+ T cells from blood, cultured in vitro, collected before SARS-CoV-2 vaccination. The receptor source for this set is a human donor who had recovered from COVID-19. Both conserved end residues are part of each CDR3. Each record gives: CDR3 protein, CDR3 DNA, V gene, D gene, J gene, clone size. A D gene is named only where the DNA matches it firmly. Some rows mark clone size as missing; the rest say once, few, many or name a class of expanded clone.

CASSSTPGTSSYNEQFF,TGTGCCAGCAGTTCTACTCCCGGGACTAGCAGTTACAATGAGCAGTTCTTC,TRBV6-5,TRBD2,TRBJ2-1,-
CASSSLSGRAVTEAFF,TGTGCCAGCAGTTCTCTGTCGGGCAGGGCCGTTACTGAAGCTTTCTTT,TRBV6-5,-,TRBJ1-1,medium-sized
CASSTTTAGQGEAFF,TGTGCCAGCAGTACCACCACAGCCGGACAGGGAGAAGCTTTCTTT,TRBV6-1,TRBD1,TRBJ1-1,-
CSARSGQGADTQYF,TGCAGTGCTAGATCTGGACAGGGGGCAGATACGCAGTATTTT,TRBV20-1,TRBD1,TRBJ2-3,few
CASSSGVQETQYF,TGTGCCAGCAGCTCGGGGGTCCAAGAGACCCAGTACTTC,TRBV7-6,-,TRBJ2-5,-
CASRDASVRAFF,TGTGCCAGCAGGGACGCGAGTGTGCGAGCTTTCTTT,TRBV12-3/TRBV12-4,-,TRBJ1-1,-
CSARVGESPLHF,TGCAGTGCTAGAGTCGGGGAATCACCCCTCCACTTT,TRBV20-1,-,TRBJ1-6,few
CASSLQGAGNTIYF,TGTGCCAGCAGTTTACAGGGGGCTGGAAACACCATATATTTT,TRBV28,TRBD1,TRBJ1-3,-
CAWSGIQANTEAFF,TGTGCCTGGAGTGGCATACAGGCGAACACTGAAGCTTTCTTT,TRBV30,-,TRBJ1-1,-
CASSFRTGENTEAFF,TGTGCCAGCAGCTTCCGGACAGGAGAGAACACTGAAGCTTTCTTT,TRBV7-9,TRBD1,TRBJ1-1,-
CSASKHLNTEAFF,TGCAGTGCTAGTAAACATTTGAACACTGAAGCTTTCTTT,TRBV20-1,-,TRBJ1-1,-
CASSLYGGEAFF,TGTGCCAGCAGTTTATACGGGGGGGAAGCTTTCTTT,TRBV27,-,TRBJ1-1,-
CSAINAWTTINEQFF,TGCAGTGCTATAAACGCGTGGACTACGATCAATGAGCAGTTCTTC,TRBV20-1,-,TRBJ2-1,once
CASSVPRWDTGYTF,TGTGCCAGCAGTGTGCCCCGATGGGATACTGGCTACACCTTC,TRBV6-1,-,TRBJ1-2,-
CASSALPPGQGYTGELFF,TGTGCCAGCAGTGCACTGCCCCCGGGACAGGGATACACCGGGGAGCTGTTTTTT,TRBV6-1,TRBD1,TRBJ2-2,-
CASRGGGRGPYNEQFF,TGTGCCAGCAGGGGCGGTGGGAGGGGCCCCTACAATGAGCAGTTCTTC,TRBV25-1,TRBD2,TRBJ2-1,-
CASSLSGPASGNTIYF,TGCGCCAGCAGCTTGTCAGGGCCCGCGTCTGGAAACACCATATATTTT,TRBV5-1,-,TRBJ1-3,-
CASGGFGIQYF,TGTGCCAGCGGGGGGTTTGGGATTCAGTACTTC,TRBV6-2/TRBV6-3,-,TRBJ2-4,few
CASSQDRGGRVGGYTF,TGCGCCAGCAGCCAAGATCGCGGGGGGCGAGTGGGAGGCTACACCTTC,TRBV4-1,-,TRBJ1-2,-
CASTPGGVEAFF,TGTGCCAGCACCCCCGGTGGAGTTGAAGCTTTCTTT,TRBV6-1,-,TRBJ1-1,few
CSARRDQQFF,TGCAGTGCTAGGAGGGATCAGCAGTTCTTC,TRBV20-1,-,TRBJ2-1,-
CASSLGKTGLGNSPLHF,TGTGCCAGCAGCTTAGGAAAGACAGGCCTGGGTAATTCACCCCTCCACTTT,TRBV11-3,-,TRBJ1-6,-